Below are 16 T cell receptor beta chains sequenced from a single sample in a study of T cell responses to AZD1222 COVID-19 vaccine. The repertoire was sequenced with immunoSEQ multiplex PCR; TCRdb's copy has only in-frame clones and lacks some. The sample carries about 140,000 clones, less than 95% recorded once. Here the sequenced sample was peripheral blood, taken on day 0 of AZD1222 vaccination. The receptors derive from an adult in good health.

The chain has TRBV7-8 and TRBJ1-2; unclear D gene. Germline CDR1 SGHVS, CDR2 FQNEAQ. The CDR3 loop spans 15 amino acids. The V gene lost 5 bases and the J gene lost 5 bases, with 18 bases spanning the gap. CDR3 amino acids: CASSLIGDGIYGYTF. The CDR3 bases are TGTGCCAGCAGCCTAATAGGAGATGGCATTTATGGCTACACCTTC.

V is TRBV5-1 and J is TRBJ1-4, with TRBD1 matching over 8 bases. This CDR3 region has 15 residues. V lost 4 bases and J lost 4; bases outside the gene matches: 6. CDR1 is SGHRS, CDR2 YFSETQ, per germline. CDR3 residues: CASSQDRGSNEKLFF. In DNA, the CDR3 is TGCGCCAGCAGCCAAGACAGGGGTAGTAATGAAAAACTGTTTTTT.

The CDR3 here is CASSSSGLASSGGELFF. The CDR3 DNA is TGTGCCAGCAGCTCCTCGGGACTAGCCTCTTCGGGGGGGGAGCTGTTTTTT. The chain joins TRBV9 to TRBJ2-2, with TRBD2 identical over 9 bases. The V gene end was trimmed by 4 bases and the J gene end by 8 bases; junction bases not matched to a gene: 15. Looked up from germline, CDR1 is SGDLS and CDR2 is YYNGEE. The CDR3 is 17 amino acids.

The chain links TRBV5-5 to TRBJ1-2, with TRBD1 as a possible D gene (5 bases). The V and J ends lost 3 bases and 1 base respectively, with 13 bases between them. The CDR3 consists of 15 residues. Germline V CDR1 and CDR2: SGHKS, YYEKEE (reference sequence). CDR3 loop: CASSSRGNVNYGYTF. CDR3 nucleotide sequence: TGTGCCAGCAGCTCAAGGGGAAACGTTAACTATGGCTACACCTTC.

The rearrangement joins TRBV19 to TRBJ1-1, with unresolved D. CDR3 length: 12 amino acids. Germline CDR1 LNHDA, CDR2 SQIVND (reference sequence). Trimming cost V 5 bases and J 1 base, with 5 bases left between them. In DNA, the CDR3 is TGTGCCAGTAGTCGACAGAACACTGAAGCTTTCTTT. Its protein product is CASSRQNTEAFF.

This clone was seen only a few times. J is TRBJ1-1 and V is TRBV5-1; the D gene is possibly TRBD1 (6 bases). This CDR3 has 14 amino acids. V lost 4 bases and J lost 3, with 13 bases in between. Germline-derived CDR1 and CDR2 are SGHRS and YFSETQ. The CDR3 loop is CASSTTGSYTEAFF. CDR3 sequence (DNA): TGCGCCAGCAGCACCACAGGGTCCTACACTGAAGCTTTCTTT.

The chain combines TRBV4-1 with TRBJ1-4, with a tentative D call TRBD1 (6 bases). The CDR3 consists of 15 residues. V lost 2 bases, J lost 8 bases, and 15 bases lay in between. Per germline, CDR1 MGHRA and CDR2 YSYEKL. CDR3 sequence: CASSQILQGGEKLFF. As DNA, the CDR3 is TGCGCCAGCAGCCAAATTCTACAGGGTGGGGAAAAACTGTTTTTT.

The genes are TRBV7-9 and TRBJ1-1; TRBD1 matches 9 bases. The CDR3 sequence is 14 residues long. V trimming: 6 bases; J trimming: 1 base; junction bases outside the gene matches: 3. The germline gives CDR1 SEHNR, CDR2 FQNEAQ (reference sequence). CDR3 sequence (DNA): TGTGCCAGCAGGGGACAGGGAGGGAACACTGAAGCTTTCTTT. Protein: CASRGQGGNTEAFF.

This chain uses TRBV12-3 or TRBV12-4 with TRBJ1-2; 8 bases align to TRBD1. CDR3 length equals 13 residues. V trimming: 5 bases; J trimming: 5 bases; junction bases outside the gene matches: 4. The CDR3 is CASSRDRKYGYTF. CDR3 bases: TGTGCCAGCAGTCGGGACAGGAAGTATGGCTACACCTTC.

This clone was detected a few times. The chain uses TRBV2 and TRBJ1-5; the D gene is possibly TRBD1 (5 bases). The CDR3 contains 14 residues. The germline V gene encodes CDR1 SNHLY and CDR2 FYNNEI. V was cut by 4 bases and J by 1 base, with 8 bases left in between. The CDR3 nucleotides are TGTGCCAGCAGTGTGTACAGGAGCAATCAGCCCCAGCATTTT. Its protein is CASSVYRSNQPQHF.

This clone was observed a few times. The chain couples TRBV7-8 to TRBJ2-7; 12 bases are shared with TRBD2. With V trimmed by 4 bases and J by 6 bases, 10 bases remained unmatched. The CDR3 runs to 16 residues. Germline-derived CDR1 and CDR2 are SGHVS and FQNEAQ. The CDR3 DNA follows: TGTGCCAGCAGCTCTGAAGGACTAGCGGGACGTGGCGAGCAGTACTTC. Its translation is CASSSEGLAGRGEQYF.

The V and J genes are TRBV19 and TRBJ1-2, with 7 bases that match TRBD1. The junction had 9 bases not matched to a gene; V was cut back by 8 bases and J by 6 bases. Germline V CDR1 and CDR2: LNHDA, SQIVND (reference sequence). CDR3 length: 13 amino acids. CDR3 sequence reads: CASQGFTGDGYTF. In DNA, the CDR3 is TGTGCCAGTCAGGGCTTCACAGGGGATGGCTACACCTTC.

This sequence joins TRBV19 and TRBJ1-1; no reliable D call. Per the germline V gene, CDR1 is LNHDA and CDR2 is SQIVND (reference sequence). The V and J ends lost 3 bases and 7 bases respectively, with 24 bases between them. The CDR3 contains 17 residues. CDR3 protein: CASSILSGLSQPGEAFF. In DNA, the CDR3 is TGTGCCAGTAGTATTTTATCCGGGCTATCCCAGCCGGGTGAAGCTTTCTTT.

V gene TRBV2 combines with J gene TRBJ1-4, with 7 nucleotides matching TRBD1. The CDR3 is made up of 15 amino acids. The V gene's germline CDR1 is SNHLY and CDR2 FYNNEI. J gave up 0 bases and V 8 bases, and 6 bases lay outside the gene matches. The CDR3: CASRPGTATNEKLFF. The CDR3 DNA sequence: TGTGCCAGCCGCCCAGGGACAGCAACTAATGAAAAACTGTTTTTT.

The chain employs TRBV4-1 and TRBJ1-1; weak D call: TRBD1 (5 bases). V shed 1 base and J shed 8 bases, with 17 bases lying between them. CDR1 and CDR2 from the germline V gene are MGHRA and YSYEKL. The CDR3 is 15 amino acids. As DNA, the CDR3 is TGCGCCAGCAGCCAAGGTGGATCTTGGTGGGACGAAGCTTTCTTT. It codes for CASSQGGSWWDEAFF.

This clone was detected ten times or more. The chain couples TRBV7-7 to TRBJ2-2; 8 bases are shared with TRBD1. V gave up 5 bases and J gave up 4 bases; unmatched junction bases: 6. The CDR3 extends over 15 amino acids. Germline V lookup: CDR1 SSHAT, CDR2 FNYEAQ (reference sequence). This CDR3 is CASSRDRLSTGELFF. CDR3 nucleotide sequence: TGTGCCAGCAGCCGGGACAGGTTGAGCACCGGGGAGCTGTTTTTT.